Listed here are 23 T cell receptor beta chains from one sample, sequenced in a study of shared clonotypes between healthy human individuals. Sequencing used immunoSEQ multiplex PCR; TCRdb keeps in-frame clones, though not all of them. The data show roughly 2 million clones, roughly 96% seen once. Material: naive CD4+ T cells sorted from blood. Subset: CD45RA+ positively selected. These receptors were collected from a man aged 18 to 29 in good health.

The genes are TRBV18 and TRBJ2-3, with D maybe TRBD2 (6 bases). The V and J ends lost 1 base and 0 bases respectively, with 11 bases between them. CDR3 size: 16 residues. Germline V CDR1 and CDR2: KGHSH, LQKENI. The CDR3 DNA reads as TGTGCCAGCTCACCACGGACGGGAGCTAGCACAGATACGCAGTATTTT. Translation: CASSPRTGASTDTQYF.

The V and J genes are TRBV7-2 and TRBJ1-4, with 8 nucleotides matching TRBD1. The CDR3 contains 14 residues. Germline CDR1 and CDR2: SGHTA and FQGNSA. The V and J ends lost 5 bases and 5 bases, in that order; junction bases with no gene match: 4. This chain's CDR3 is CASSQDRGNEKLFF. The DNA of the CDR3 is TGTGCCAGCAGCCAAGACAGGGGAAATGAAAAACTGTTTTTT.

Comment on this clone: The sample has other DNA sequences that encode this CDR3 too. For the CDR3, the DNA is TGTGCCAGCAGCCAAGCGGAGACCCAGTACTTC. This encodes CASSQAETQYF. The gene calls are TRBV14 and TRBJ2-5; D gene uncertain. CDR1 is SGHDN and CDR2 is FVKESK in the germline V gene. V was clipped by 1 base and J by 5 bases, with 2 bases between them. The CDR3 extends over 11 amino acids.

This rearrangement joins TRBV15 to TRBJ1-6, with TRBD1 as a possible D gene (5 bases). The CDR3 runs to 16 residues. Trimming stripped 0 bases from V and 5 bases from J, with 11 bases between. Germline CDR1 and CDR2: LNHNV and YYDKDF (reference sequence). The CDR3, as DNA: TGTGCCACCAGCAGAGACGGGGCAGCTGATAATTCACCCCTCCACTTT. It specifies CATSRDGAADNSPLHF.

The chain recombines TRBV2 with TRBJ2-7, with 9 bases matching TRBD2. The V gene end was trimmed by 8 bases and the J gene end by 1 base; junction bases not matched to a gene: 9. The V gene's germline CDR1 is SNHLY and CDR2 FYNNEI. The CDR3 consists of 15 residues. CDR3 bases: TGTGCCAGCTGCCCCGGGGGACTAGCATCCTACGAGCAGTACTTC. Protein: CASCPGGLASYEQYF.

The chain has TRBV11-2 and TRBJ2-7, with 16 bases that match TRBD2. Germline V gene sequence: CDR1 SGHAT, CDR2 FQNNGV. The length of the CDR3 is 15 residues. Germline trimming cut 5 bases from V and 10 bases from J; bases unmatched to any gene: 8. CDR3 residues: CASSTGLAGGPFQYF. The CDR3 DNA reads as TGTGCCAGCAGCACGGGACTAGCGGGGGGGCCATTTCAGTACTTC.

The genes are TRBV9 and TRBJ1-6, with D uncertain. The CDR3 spans 16 residues. V was clipped by 3 bases and J by 10 bases, with 20 bases between them. Per germline, CDR1 SGDLS and CDR2 YYNGEE. CDR3 sequence: CASSGDRPGNRSPLHF. The CDR3 DNA follows: TGTGCCAGCAGCGGGGATAGGCCAGGCAATCGATCACCCCTCCACTTT. The full variable domain, in which reference TRBV9 and TRBJ1-6 provide the parts outside the CDR3, is DSGVTQTPKHLITATGQRVTLRCSPRSGDLSVYWYQQSLDQGLQFLIQYYNGEERAKGNILERFSAQQFPDLHSELNLSSLELGDSALYFCASSGDRPGNRSPLHFGNGTRLTVT.

This chain uses TRBV28 with TRBJ1-5; TRBD1 might be the D (6 bases). V shed 4 bases and J shed 2 bases, with 21 bases lying between them. CDR3 length: 18 amino acids. Looked up from germline, CDR1 is MDHEN and CDR2 is SYDVKM. In DNA, the CDR3 is TGTGCCAGCAGTTCGCCCGTAGGGACATCAGGGGGCAATCAGCCCCAGCATTTT. Protein: CASSSPVGTSGGNQPQHF.

This clone was counted between two and nine times. This sequence joins TRBV5-6 and TRBJ2-3; the match to TRBD2 covers 7 bases. Germline V gene lookup returns CDR1 SGHDT and CDR2 YYEEEE. The CDR3 extends over 16 amino acids. V lost 0 bases to trimming and J lost 0 bases; unmatched junction nucleotides: 4. Written as DNA, the CDR3 is TGTGCCAGCAGCTTGGTGGCTAGCGGTAGCACAGATACGCAGTATTTT. Its protein is CASSLVASGSTDTQYF.

The chain couples TRBV19 to TRBJ1-6; D not certain. The V gene lost 4 bases and the J gene lost 8 bases, with 12 bases spanning the gap. Germline V CDR1 and CDR2: LNHDA, SQIVND (reference sequence). This CDR3 region has 14 residues. DNA of the CDR3: TGTGCCAGTAGTAGAGCGGTTCTGGATTCACCCCTCCACTTT. Translating it yields CASSRAVLDSPLHF.

The chain is built from TRBV5-1 and TRBJ2-5; 12 positions match TRBD2. The CDR3 length is 17 residues. Per the germline V gene, CDR1 is SGHRS and CDR2 is YFSETQ. With 4 bases clipped from V and 1 base from J, the junction kept 8 bases outside the gene matches. CDR3 loop: CASSLRTSGITQETQYF. CDR3 DNA: TGCGCCAGCAGCCTTCGGACTAGCGGGATCACCCAAGAGACCCAGTACTTC. The variable domain in full, completed from reference TRBV5-1 and TRBJ2-5, reads KAGVTQTPRYLIKTRGQQVTLSCSPISGHRSVSWYQQTPGQGLQFLFEYFSETQRNKGNFPGRFSGRQFSNSRSEMNVSTLELGDSALYLCASSLRTSGITQETQYFGPGTRLLVL.

The CDR3 here is CASSLVAQRVGNTGELFF. The CDR3 coding sequence is TGCGCCAGCAGCTTGGTGGCCCAGAGGGTTGGGAACACCGGGGAGCTGTTTTTT. The V gene is TRBV5-1, the J gene TRBJ2-2, with D perhaps TRBD2 (5 bases). This CDR3 contains 18 residues. The ends were cut back, 0 bases at V and 1 base at J, with 16 bases in the middle. Germline assignment: CDR1 SGHRS and CDR2 YFSETQ.

This clone turned up a few times. Other DNA sequences in this sample translate to the same CDR3. In DNA form, the CDR3 reads TGTGCCAGCAGCGTAGTTGGGAACAATGAGCAGTTCTTC. Encoded protein: CASSVVGNNEQFF. J is TRBJ2-1 and V is TRBV9, with no clear D. The germline V gene encodes CDR1 SGDLS and CDR2 YYNGEE. Between the trimmed V and J ends, which lost 0 bases and 5 bases, there was a span of 6 bases. The CDR3 extends over 13 amino acids.

The chain carries TRBV5-1 and TRBJ2-3; 16 bases agree with TRBD2. The germline V gene has CDR1 SGHRS and CDR2 YFSETQ. The J segment lost 5 bases and the V segment lost 4 bases, leaving 4 bases of the junction unmatched. This CDR3 is 16 amino acids long. The CDR3 reads CASSSGTSGRGDTQYF. As DNA, the CDR3 is TGCGCCAGCAGCAGTGGGACTAGCGGGAGGGGAGATACGCAGTATTTT. Complete variable domain (other parts from reference TRBV5-1 and TRBJ2-3): KAGVTQTPRYLIKTRGQQVTLSCSPISGHRSVSWYQQTPGQGLQFLFEYFSETQRNKGNFPGRFSGRQFSNSRSEMNVSTLELGDSALYLCASSSGTSGRGDTQYFGPGTRLTVL.

The rearrangement uses TRBV5-1 and TRBJ2-5; 12 bases are shared with TRBD2. The CDR3 has 16 residues. V dropped 0 bases and J dropped 7; count of bases not matched to a gene: 7. Germline V gene lookup returns CDR1 SGHRS and CDR2 YFSETQ. CDR3 nucleotides: TGCGCCAGCAGCTTGGGACTAGCGGGGGCCCCAGGGACCCAGTACTTC. Encoded protein: CASSLGLAGAPGTQYF. The entire variable domain, with the rest obtained from reference TRBV5-1 and TRBJ2-5, is as follows: KAGVTQTPRYLIKTRGQQVTLSCSPISGHRSVSWYQQTPGQGLQFLFEYFSETQRNKGNFPGRFSGRQFSNSRSEMNVSTLELGDSALYLCASSLGLAGAPGTQYFGPGTRLLVL.

The J gene is TRBJ2-1, the V gene TRBV6-1; D call uncertain. V lost 2 bases to trimming and J lost 4 bases, with 15 bases between them. The CDR3 has 16 amino acids. Looked up from germline, CDR1 is MNHNS and CDR2 is SASEGT. CDR3 region: CASSEWRVARYNEQFF. DNA of the CDR3: TGTGCCAGCAGTGAATGGAGAGTAGCTAGGTACAATGAGCAGTTCTTC.

The gene calls are TRBV5-1 and TRBJ1-2; 7 positions match TRBD1. V lost 4 bases and J lost 4; bases outside the gene matches: 7. Germline V gene lookup returns CDR1 SGHRS and CDR2 YFSETQ. The CDR3 runs to 14 residues. Here the CDR3 reads CASSVAQGGYGYTF. CDR3 DNA: TGCGCCAGCAGCGTCGCCCAGGGGGGCTATGGCTACACCTTC.

The V and J genes are TRBV6-5 and TRBJ2-7; unclear D gene. V gave up 0 bases and J gave up 3 bases, with 15 bases separating them. CDR1 and CDR2 (germline): MNHEY, SVGAGI. The CDR3 has 16 residues. CDR3 coding DNA: TGTGCCAGCAGTTACTCGGGCAGGTGGGATGTCTACGAGCAGTACTTC. Amino acids: CASSYSGRWDVYEQYF.

V is TRBV28 and J is TRBJ1-5, with 11 bases that match TRBD1. The V segment lost 6 bases and the J segment 2 bases; nucleotides outside the gene matches: 6. The CDR3 sequence is 16 residues long. The germline V gene encodes CDR1 MDHEN and CDR2 SYDVKM. Here the CDR3 DNA reads TGTGCCAGCAGCACCGTGGGACAGGGGGGCAATCAGCCCCAGCATTTT. Translating gives CASSTVGQGGNQPQHF.

This chain connects TRBV5-1 to TRBJ2-2; D unclear. This CDR3 contains 15 residues. V lost 2 bases and J 2 bases, leaving 10 bases between the germline ends. Germline V gene data show CDR1 as SGHRS and CDR2 as YFSETQ. The CDR3 DNA sequence: TGCGCCAGCAGCTTCGACAAAATCAACACCGGGGAGCTGTTTTTT. Amino acid sequence: CASSFDKINTGELFF.

The sample holds a few counts of this clone. V is TRBV15 and J is TRBJ2-1; 11 bases are shared with TRBD2. CDR1 and CDR2 from the germline V gene are LNHNV and YYDKDF (reference sequence). The CDR3 loop spans 14 amino acids. J lost 5 bases, V lost 5 bases, and 2 bases had no gene match. CDR3 protein: CATSVAGGDNEQFF. The CDR3, as DNA: TGTGCCACCAGCGTAGCGGGGGGGGACAATGAGCAGTTCTTC.

The CDR3: CASSPNQGALANYGYTF. The CDR3 DNA reads as TGTGCCAGCAGCCCCAACCAGGGGGCTCTAGCTAACTATGGCTACACCTTC. The V gene is TRBV9, the J gene TRBJ1-2; 8 bases map to TRBD1. The germline V gene encodes CDR1 SGDLS and CDR2 YYNGEE. Trimming removed 4 bases from V and 0 bases from J; junction bases left unmatched: 11. The CDR3 has 17 amino acids.

The chain links TRBV19 to TRBJ2-4; weak D call: TRBD1 (6 bases). V lost 7 bases to trimming and J lost 3 bases, with 13 bases between them. The germline V gene has CDR1 LNHDA and CDR2 SQIVND (reference sequence). The CDR3 sequence is 14 residues long. CDR3 nucleotides: TGTGCCAGTACAAAGACAGGAGGCAAAAACATTCAGTACTTC. Its protein product is CASTKTGGKNIQYF.